A selection of T cell receptor beta chains follows, all from one sample in a study of blood T cell repertoires in COVID-19. The table came from immunoSEQ multiplex PCR; TCRdb's copy has only in-frame clones and leaves some out. This sample carries some 100,000 clones, around 88% of them seen once, and the ten largest clones take 7.5% to 9.5%. The sequenced material came from peripheral blood. Every receptor here comes from a woman aged 70-85 years with acute or convalescent COVID-19. Each CDR3 is given with its conserved first and last residue. The order of the fields is V gene, J gene, clone size, D gene, CDR3 DNA, CDR3 protein. A D gene is named only where the DNA matches it firmly. Size is omitted from some rows. Given values are once, few, many or a class for expanded clones.

v_gene: TRBV6-6
j_gene: TRBJ1-1
abundance: .
d_gene: TRBD1
CDR3nt: TGTGCCAGCAGTGGACAGGGGTATGGTTCTGAAGCTTTCTTT
CDR3aa: CASSGQGYGSEAFF

v_gene: TRBV27
j_gene: TRBJ1-2
abundance: .
d_gene: TRBD1
CDR3nt: TGTGCCAGCAGTACACAGGGGATCCCAGTCTATGGCTACACCTTC
CDR3aa: CASSTQGIPVYGYTF

v_gene: TRBV5-1
j_gene: TRBJ2-3
abundance: .
d_gene: TRBD1
CDR3nt: TGCGCCAGCAGCCAGGGACAGTTCTCCACAGATACGCAGTATTTT
CDR3aa: CASSQGQFSTDTQYF

v_gene: TRBV5-1
j_gene: TRBJ1-1
abundance: .
d_gene: .
CDR3nt: TGCGCCAGCAGCTTAGAGGGTAGAAACACTGAAGCTTTCTTT
CDR3aa: CASSLEGRNTEAFF

v_gene: TRBV28
j_gene: TRBJ1-5
abundance: .
d_gene: .
CDR3nt: TGTGCCAGCCACGGGAGAGATCAGCCCCAGCATTTT
CDR3aa: CASHGRDQPQHF

v_gene: TRBV3-1/TRBV3-2
j_gene: TRBJ2-3
abundance: .
d_gene: TRBD1
CDR3nt: TGTGCCAGCAGCCAAGACAGGGGGCCAACAGATACGCAGTATTTT
CDR3aa: CASSQDRGPTDTQYF

v_gene: TRBV5-1
j_gene: TRBJ1-5
abundance: few
d_gene: .
CDR3nt: TGCGCCAGCAGCTTGGGCCCGGACAGTGAGAATCAGCCCCAGCATTTT
CDR3aa: CASSLGPDSENQPQHF

v_gene: TRBV3-1/TRBV3-2
j_gene: TRBJ1-3
abundance: .
d_gene: .
CDR3nt: TGTGCCAGCAGCCAAGACCTTAGCTCTGGAAACACCATATATTTT
CDR3aa: CASSQDLSSGNTIYF

v_gene: TRBV2
j_gene: TRBJ2-2
abundance: few
d_gene: .
CDR3nt: TGTGCCAGCGAAAGTACGGGTATCGGGGAGCTGTTTTTT
CDR3aa: CASESTGIGELFF

v_gene: TRBV11-2
j_gene: TRBJ2-5
abundance: .
d_gene: TRBD2
CDR3nt: TGTGCCAGCAGCTCAAGGACTAGCGGGATGGAGACCCAGTACTTC
CDR3aa: CASSSRTSGMETQYF

v_gene: TRBV18
j_gene: TRBJ2-7
abundance: once
d_gene: TRBD1
CDR3nt: TGTGCCAGCTCACGGAGGTCCGGGACAGAGACCAACTCCTACGAGCAGTACTTC
CDR3aa: CASSRRSGTETNSYEQYF

v_gene: TRBV24-1
j_gene: TRBJ2-1
abundance: .
d_gene: .
CDR3nt: TGTGCCACCAGTGATTTGGGACTAATAAATGAGCAGTTCTTC
CDR3aa: CATSDLGLINEQFF

v_gene: TRBV28
j_gene: TRBJ1-2
abundance: .
d_gene: .
CDR3nt: TGTGCCAGCCGTCATGGGGGGGCCTATGGCTACACCTTC
CDR3aa: CASRHGGAYGYTF

v_gene: TRBV15
j_gene: TRBJ1-1
abundance: .
d_gene: .
CDR3nt: TGTGCCACCAGCAGAGATTACAGTTATAACACTGAAGCTTTCTTT
CDR3aa: CATSRDYSYNTEAFF

v_gene: TRBV19
j_gene: TRBJ1-4
abundance: .
d_gene: .
CDR3nt: TGTGCCAGTATAAGACAGGAATGGGAAAAACTGTTTTTT
CDR3aa: CASIRQEWEKLFF

v_gene: TRBV4-1
j_gene: TRBJ2-7
abundance: .
d_gene: .
CDR3nt: TGCGCCAGCAGCCAAGATTTACAGTCCTACGAGCAGTACTTC
CDR3aa: CASSQDLQSYEQYF

v_gene: TRBV19
j_gene: TRBJ2-7
abundance: .
d_gene: TRBD2
CDR3nt: TGTGCCAGTAGCCCCGGGACTAGCGGGAGAACCCACGAGCAGTACTTC
CDR3aa: CASSPGTSGRTHEQYF